These 27 T cell receptor beta chains originate from one sample sequenced in a study of human T cells and chemical hapten exposure. Using its own MiXCR run on the RACE reads, TCRdb lists one record per CDR3 protein. There are about 56,000 distinct CDR3 sequences in the sample; 7% to 10% occur only once, and roughly 14% lies in the top ten. Noted time point: patch test 1, 2 weeks after DPC sensitization. Treatment indicated: therapeutic diphenylcyclopropenone sensitization with weekly scalp DPC. This specimen consisted of whole blood, obtained in connection with sensitization to the hapten diphenylcyclopropenone (DPC). Receptors were obtained from a middle-aged woman with alopecia areata. Some clones in this sample may be carry-over from other donors' samples.

The chain joins TRBV14 to TRBJ1-3; D uncertain. CDR3 length: 15 residues. V was trimmed by 5 bases and J by 0 bases, leaving 11 bases between them. The germline V gene has CDR1 SGHDN and CDR2 FVKESK. CDR3: CASSIRTVSGNTIYF. DNA for the CDR3: TGTGCCAGCAGCATAAGGACGGTCTCTGGAAACACCATATATTTT.

This clonotype has a count of ten or more. The chain employs TRBV3-1 and TRBJ1-2, with 9 nucleotides matching TRBD1. The length of the CDR3 is 14 residues. Trimming cost V 7 bases and J 7 bases; bases outside gene matches: 10. Looked up from germline, CDR1 is LGHDT and CDR2 is YNNKEL (reference sequence). The CDR3 sequence: CASTPTQGALGYTF. In DNA, the CDR3 is TGTGCCAGCACCCCTACACAGGGGGCGCTTGGCTACACCTTC.

This clonotype was detected many times. The V gene is TRBV7-2, the J gene TRBJ2-7; D possibly matches TRBD1 or TRBD2 (5 bases each). Germline V gene lookup returns CDR1 SGHTA and CDR2 FQGNSA. This CDR3 is built from 13 residues. The V end was cut by 8 bases, the J end by 5 bases, with 16 bases between. CDR3 sequence reads: CASEWGRGDEQYF. As DNA, the CDR3 is TGTGCCAGCGAGTGGGGAAGAGGGGACGAGCAGTACTTC. Full variable domain (outside the CDR3, taken from reference TRBV7-2 and TRBJ2-7): GAGVSQSPSNKVTEKGKDVELRCDPISGHTALYWYRQSLGQGLEFLIYFQGNSAPDKSGLPSDRFSAERTGGSVSTLTIQRTQQEDSAVYLCASEWGRGDEQYFGPGTRLTVT.

In its sample, this clonotype was seen many times. The J gene is TRBJ2-1, the V gene TRBV6-1; D remains unclear. V lost 7 bases, J lost 13 bases, and 20 bases lay in between. This CDR3 comprises 13 residues. Germline V gene lookup returns CDR1 MNHNS and CDR2 SASEGT. The CDR3 sequence: CASKRSEVSPQFF. For the CDR3, the DNA is TGTGCCAGCAAGAGGTCCGAGGTTTCTCCCCAGTTCTTC.

The rearrangement uses TRBV2 and TRBJ2-3; 8 bases are a match to TRBD2. With V trimmed by 7 bases and J by 6 bases, 9 bases remained unmatched. This CDR3 has 14 amino acids. The germline V gene has CDR1 SNHLY and CDR2 FYNNEI. The CDR3 is CASTAGGDYDTQYF. CDR3 bases: TGTGCCAGCACTGCCGGGGGGGACTACGATACGCAGTATTTT.

This clonotype was seen a few times. This rearrangement joins TRBV2 to TRBJ2-1; 9 positions match TRBD1. The V segment lost 8 bases and the J segment 8 bases; nucleotides outside the gene matches: 7. Germline CDR1 reads SNHLY; CDR2 reads FYNNEI. This CDR3 contains 13 residues. In DNA form, the CDR3 reads TGTGCCAGCGGGGGACAGGGCCTAGATGAGCAGTTCTTC. This encodes CASGGQGLDEQFF. The variable domain in full, completed from reference TRBV2 and TRBJ2-1, reads EPEVTQTPSHQVTQMGQEVILRCVPISNHLYFYWYRQILGQKVEFLVSFYNNEISEKSEIFDDQFSVERPDGSNFTLKIRSTKLEDSAMYFCASGGQGLDEQFFGPGTRLTVL.

V usage is TRBV29-1 and J usage is TRBJ2-3, with no clear D. V was shortened by 4 bases and J by 2 bases, with 7 bases between the two germline ends. Germline CDR1 and CDR2: SQVTM and ANQGSEA. The CDR3 is made up of 12 amino acids. The CDR3 sequence is CSVVGYTDTQYF. The DNA for the CDR3 is TGCAGCGTTGTGGGCTACACAGATACGCAGTATTTT.

This clonotype was recorded many times. This sequence joins TRBV6-5 and TRBJ1-1; a weak D match, TRBD1 (6 bases). The germline V and J ends were trimmed by 5 bases and 5 bases, with 18 bases remaining between them. The CDR3 runs 15 residues. Germline loops: CDR1 MNHEY, CDR2 SVGAGI. The CDR3 loop reads CASSNTGPTGTEAFF. The CDR3 DNA follows: TGTGCCAGCAGTAACACAGGGCCCACCGGGACTGAAGCTTTCTTT.

This clonotype has just a few counts. The chain has TRBV6-5 and TRBJ1-1; maybe TRBD1 (5 bases). The V end lost 2 bases, the J end lost 6 bases, and 13 bases lay between the germline ends. The length of the CDR3 is 14 residues. Germline V gives CDR1 MNHEY, CDR2 SVGAGI. The CDR3 protein is CASSYLFQGSEAFF. The CDR3 bases are TGTGCCAGCAGTTACCTCTTCCAGGGATCTGAAGCTTTCTTT.

This clonotype appeared a few times. J is TRBJ1-3 and V is TRBV14; D is unclear. This CDR3 contains 15 residues. Germline V lookup: CDR1 SGHDN, CDR2 FVKESK. V gave up 1 base and J gave up 0 bases, with 7 bases separating them. CDR3 sequence reads: CASSQGVRSGNTIYF. CDR3 sequence (DNA): TGTGCCAGCAGCCAAGGGGTCCGCTCTGGAAACACCATATATTTT. Full variable domain (outside the CDR3, taken from reference TRBV14 and TRBJ1-3): EAGVTQFPSHSVIEKGQTVTLRCDPISGHDNLYWYRRVMGKEIKFLLHFVKESKQDESGMPNNRFLAERTGGTYSTLKVQPAELEDSGVYFCASSQGVRSGNTIYFGEGSWLTVV.

This clonotype was detected a few times. V and J are TRBV7-3 and TRBJ2-1; D is unresolved. The germline V and J ends were trimmed by 3 bases and 0 bases, with 9 bases remaining between them. From germline, CDR1 is SGHTA and CDR2 FQGTGA. The CDR3 extends over 15 amino acids. CDR3 region: CASSFTGSSYNEQFF. The CDR3 region has the DNA TGTGCCAGCAGCTTTACGGGTAGCTCCTACAATGAGCAGTTCTTC.

The CDR3 DNA reads as TGTGCCAGCAGCTTAACTCTCGGCGCCAAAAACATTCAGTACTTC. Translation: CASSLTLGAKNIQYF. The V and J genes are TRBV5-4 and TRBJ2-4; D unclear. Germline assignment: CDR1 SGHNT and CDR2 YYREEE (reference sequence). Trimming pared 2 bases from V and 1 base from J, leaving 10 bases between. The CDR3 runs 15 residues.

The V and J genes are TRBV30 and TRBJ2-3, with TRBD1 matching over 10 bases. The length of the CDR3 is 14 residues. The germline CDR1 and CDR2 sequences are GTSNPN and SVGIG (reference sequence). Germline trimming cut 7 bases from V and 4 bases from J; bases unmatched to any gene: 8. CDR3 in DNA: TGTGCCTATCATTTGGACAGGGGGGCAGATACGCAGTATTTT. This gives the protein CAYHLDRGADTQYF.

J is TRBJ1-4 and V is TRBV20-1, with D unresolved. The CDR3 is made up of 13 amino acids. From germline, CDR1 is DFQATT and CDR2 SNEGSKA (reference sequence). V was shortened by 1 base and J by 0 bases, with 3 bases between the two germline ends. In DNA form, the CDR3 reads TGCAGTGCTAGAGGCTCAACTAATGAAAAACTGTTTTTT. Its translation: CSARGSTNEKLFF.

This clonotype was seen a few times. The chain joins TRBV7-3 to TRBJ1-1; maybe TRBD1 (5 bases). CDR3 length: 15 amino acids. V lost 0 bases to trimming and J lost 4 bases, with 12 bases between them. Per germline, CDR1 SGHTA and CDR2 FQGTGA. The CDR3 DNA reads as TGTGCCAGCAGCTTAACCCCAGGGATGGGCACTGAAGCTTTCTTT. This translates into CASSLTPGMGTEAFF.

The CDR3 DNA is TGTGCCAGCAGCTATCCGGGACAGGGCTATGGCTACACCTTC. Translating it yields CASSYPGQGYGYTF. The chain combines TRBV12-3 or TRBV12-4 with TRBJ1-2, with 9 nucleotides matching TRBD1. CDR3 length equals 14 residues. V gave up 6 bases and J gave up 4 bases; unmatched junction bases: 6.

The chain employs TRBV6-6 and TRBJ1-4, with D unresolved. V dropped 2 bases and J dropped 8 bases, with 15 bases sitting between them. The CDR3 covers 15 residues. The germline CDR1 and CDR2 sequences are MNHNY and SVGAGI (reference sequence). CDR3 in amino acids: CASSYRIGPQEKLFF. Here the CDR3 DNA reads TGTGCCAGCAGTTACCGGATTGGCCCCCAAGAAAAACTGTTTTTT.

The chain carries TRBV6-6 and TRBJ2-7; 12 bases are shared with TRBD1. This CDR3 is built from 14 residues. Germline V CDR1 and CDR2: MNHNY, SVGAGI (reference sequence). The trim removed 2 bases at V and 5 bases at J, leaving 1 base unmatched. The CDR3 loop reads CASSYRDRGHEQYF. The CDR3 DNA follows: TGTGCCAGCAGTTACCGGGACAGGGGGCACGAGCAGTACTTC.

V usage is TRBV28 and J usage is TRBJ1-5; D unclear. V was pared by 3 bases and J by 0 bases, with 9 bases between. Per germline, CDR1 MDHEN and CDR2 SYDVKM. The CDR3 contains 15 residues. The CDR3 protein is CASSFTAYSNQPQHF. The CDR3 DNA reads TGTGCCAGCAGTTTCACAGCATATAGCAATCAGCCCCAGCATTTT.

CDR3 nucleotides: TGCGCCAGCAGCCAAGATGGCAGGGCCAATTCACCCCTCCACTTT. Amino acid sequence: CASSQDGRANSPLHF. The V and J genes are TRBV4-3 and TRBJ1-6; D is possibly TRBD1 (5 bases). In germline, CDR1 is LGHNA, CDR2 YSLEER. CDR3 size: 15 residues. The V end was cut by 0 bases, the J end by 7 bases, with 10 bases between.

This clonotype turned up a few times. This chain joins TRBV2 and TRBJ1-5; D perhaps matches TRBD1 (6 bases). Germline values: CDR1 SNHLY, CDR2 FYNNEI. There are 16 residues in the CDR3. Trimming pared 1 base from V and 5 bases from J, leaving 15 bases between. The CDR3 region is CASSEVRTAGDQPQHF. CDR3 DNA: TGTGCCAGCAGTGAAGTAAGGACAGCGGGGGATCAGCCCCAGCATTTT.

This CDR3 reads CASRPFRGRTEAFF. The CDR3 DNA follows: TGTGCCAGCAGACCCTTCAGGGGGAGGACTGAAGCTTTCTTT. The J gene is TRBJ1-1, the V gene TRBV27, with 7 nucleotides matching TRBD1. Germline V CDR1 and CDR2: MNHEY, SMNVEV (reference sequence). The V and J ends lost 6 bases and 5 bases, in that order; junction bases with no gene match: 9. This CDR3 has 14 amino acids.

About this clonotype: This may be a read error, as it is one base from a much larger clone. The chain employs TRBV7-8 and TRBJ2-3; weak D call: TRBD2 (6 bases). The CDR3 is made up of 16 amino acids. The germline V and J ends were trimmed by 3 bases and 4 bases, with 17 bases remaining between them. Germline CDR1 SGHVS, CDR2 FQNEAQ. The CDR3 region has the DNA TGTGCCAGCAGCTTTGAGGCGGGGTGGAGCGCAGATACGCAGTATTTT. This translates into CASSFEAGWSADTQYF.

In this sample, this clonotype turned up a few times. The chain joins TRBV27 to TRBJ1-2; D gene ambiguous. This CDR3 region has 13 residues. Germline CDR1 is MNHEY and CDR2 is SMNVEV (reference sequence). V lost 2 bases, J lost 3 bases, and 7 bases lay in between. CDR3 sequence (DNA): TGTGCCAGCAGTTTACAGGCGCACTATGGCTACACCTTC. Protein product: CASSLQAHYGYTF.

The chain links TRBV5-1 to TRBJ2-3; the D gene is possibly TRBD2 (5 bases). Germline V gene lookup returns CDR1 SGHRS and CDR2 YFSETQ. Trimming pared 0 bases from V and 3 bases from J, leaving 8 bases between. The CDR3 consists of 14 residues. CDR3 protein: CASSLELGTDTQYF. In DNA form, the CDR3 reads TGCGCCAGCAGCTTGGAACTAGGGACAGATACGCAGTATTTT.

The table lists this clonotype with many counts. The chain is built from TRBV20-1 and TRBJ2-1; 10 positions match TRBD1. There are 13 residues in the CDR3. The ends lost 5 bases at V and 5 bases at J; junction bases unmatched: 3. Germline values: CDR1 DFQATT, CDR2 SNEGSKA (reference sequence). The CDR3 here is CSAPGTGDNEQFF. As DNA, the CDR3 is TGCAGTGCTCCCGGGACAGGGGACAATGAGCAGTTCTTC.

This clonotype came up a few times. The chain recombines TRBV6-4 with TRBJ2-3; D could derive from TRBD1 or TRBD2 (5 bases each). Trimming left V 8 bases short and J 15 bases short, with 15 bases between. The CDR3 contains 10 residues. Germline CDR1 is MRHNA and CDR2 is SNTAGT. CDR3 loop: CASPQGDRYF. For the CDR3, the DNA is TGTGCCAGCCCCCAAGGGGACCGTTATTTT.